What follows are 15 T cell receptor beta chains derived from one specimen sequenced in a study of blood T cell repertoires in COVID-19. Method: immunoSEQ multiplex PCR; TCRdb's copy keeps in-frame clones and lacks some. Among some 180,000 clones listed, roughly four fifths were seen once. Sequencing used peripheral blood. All receptors derive from a middle-aged woman with COVID-19, enrolled during active disease.

The chain has TRBV7-9 and TRBJ2-2; 7 nucleotides agree with TRBD2. The germline V gene encodes CDR1 SEHNR and CDR2 FQNEAQ (reference sequence). Germline trimming cut 7 bases from V and 5 bases from J; bases unmatched to any gene: 13. This CDR3 has 16 residues. CDR3 bases: TGTGCCAGCACAACGGGGGGAGGGCTTCGTACCGGGGAGCTGTTTTTT. The encoded protein is CASTTGGGLRTGELFF.

The V gene is TRBV7-8, the J gene TRBJ1-6; 12 nucleotides match TRBD1. This CDR3 spans 16 amino acids. The V and J ends lost 5 bases and 7 bases, in that order; junction bases with no gene match: 6. In germline, CDR1 is SGHVS, CDR2 FQNEAQ. CDR3 coding DNA: TGTGCCAGCAGCGGAGCGGGGACAGGGGGCAATTCACCCCTCCACTTT. Its translation: CASSGAGTGGNSPLHF.

Only one count was recorded for this clone. The V call is TRBV4-2, the J call TRBJ2-3; 7 nucleotides agree with TRBD1. The J segment lost 6 bases and the V segment lost 0 bases, leaving 12 bases of the junction unmatched. Germline V gives CDR1 LGHNA, CDR2 YNFKEQ. There are 17 residues in the CDR3. CDR3 protein: CASSQDSTGALLDTQYF. The CDR3 bases are TGTGCCAGCAGCCAAGATTCAACAGGGGCCCTACTGGATACGCAGTATTTT.

This rearrangement joins TRBV18 to TRBJ2-1; D perhaps matches TRBD1 (5 bases). The ends were cut back, 3 bases at V and 1 base at J, with 13 bases in the middle. Germline V CDR1 and CDR2: KGHSH, LQKENI. This CDR3 region has 16 residues. The CDR3 sequence: CASSPLGPRSYNEQFF. The DNA of the CDR3 is TGTGCCAGCTCACCGCTGGGGCCGAGGTCCTACAATGAGCAGTTCTTC.

This clone appeared a single time. CDR3 DNA sequence: TGTGCCAGCAGCCGCCAATCCGGGACTATCCGAGATACGCAGTATTTT. This gives the protein CASSRQSGTIRDTQYF. The chain uses TRBV7-3 and TRBJ2-3, with TRBD2 matching 7 bases. The V segment lost 5 bases and the J segment 5 bases; nucleotides outside the gene matches: 13. CDR3 length: 16 amino acids. Germline V gene lookup returns CDR1 SGHTA and CDR2 FQGTGA.

The V call is TRBV6-5, the J call TRBJ2-7; maybe TRBD2 (6 bases). V was clipped by 6 bases and J by 2 bases, with 11 bases between them. The CDR3 runs 13 residues. Germline-derived CDR1 and CDR2 are MNHEY and SVGAGI. The CDR3 sequence: CASRRGGPYEQYF. The CDR3 region has the DNA TGTGCCAGCAGGCGGGGAGGACCCTACGAGCAGTACTTC.

The J gene is TRBJ2-5, the V gene TRBV11-2; tentatively, D is TRBD1 (5 bases). Germline V gene lookup returns CDR1 SGHAT and CDR2 FQNNGV. This CDR3 region has 15 residues. V lost 5 bases, J lost 5 bases, and 18 bases lay in between. The CDR3 nucleotides are TGTGCCAGCAGCCGATCCCCCAAGGGGATGGAGACCCAGTACTTC. It yields the protein CASSRSPKGMETQYF.

The rearrangement joins TRBV30 to TRBJ2-1; D perhaps matches TRBD2 (5 bases). The CDR3 loop spans 14 amino acids. The V end lost 2 bases, the J end lost 7 bases, and 15 bases lay between the germline ends. The germline V gene has CDR1 GTSNPN and CDR2 SVGIG (reference sequence). The CDR3 is CAWSRWTGRNEQFF. In DNA form, the CDR3 reads TGTGCCTGGAGTAGATGGACTGGGCGTAATGAGCAGTTCTTC.

V and J are TRBV9 and TRBJ2-2; no firm D call. In germline, CDR1 is SGDLS, CDR2 YYNGEE. The CDR3 is 13 amino acids. V was trimmed by 0 bases and J by 4 bases, leaving 4 bases between them. This CDR3 is CASSVASTGELFF. CDR3 nucleotides: TGTGCCAGCAGCGTAGCGAGCACCGGGGAGCTGTTTTTT.

The rearrangement links TRBV27 to TRBJ2-1, with D possibly TRBD2 on 5 matching bases. The CDR3 sequence is 14 residues long. Germline lookup yields CDR1 MNHEY and CDR2 SMNVEV (reference sequence). V was clipped by 1 base and J by 7 bases, with 11 bases between them. The CDR3 protein is CASSLLGAANEQFF. DNA of the CDR3: TGTGCCAGCAGTTTATTGGGAGCGGCTAATGAGCAGTTCTTC.

This rearrangement joins TRBV11-2 to TRBJ2-1; 12 nucleotides match TRBD2. This CDR3 has 15 residues. CDR1 and CDR2 (germline): SGHAT, FQNNGV. V dropped 5 bases and J dropped 4; count of bases not matched to a gene: 3. The CDR3 region has the DNA TGTGCCAGCAGCGTCACTAGCGGGGGGTACAATGAGCAGTTCTTC. Translated, it gives CASSVTSGGYNEQFF.

V gene TRBV6-4 combines with J gene TRBJ2-1, with D maybe TRBD2 (5 bases). The germline gives CDR1 MRHNA, CDR2 SNTAGT. The V gene lost 0 bases and the J gene lost 8 bases, with 17 bases spanning the gap. This CDR3 spans 16 amino acids. CDR3 sequence: CASSDSFGVKKHEQFF. CDR3 sequence (DNA): TGTGCCAGCAGTGACTCGTTCGGGGTCAAAAAACATGAGCAGTTCTTC.

The sample holds one count of this clone. In nucleotides, the CDR3 is TGTGCCAGCAGCTTAGAGGGGCGCGCCTATGGCTACACCTTC. Translated, it gives CASSLEGRAYGYTF. V is TRBV7-9 and J is TRBJ1-2; TRBD1 might be the D (5 bases). The V and J ends lost 1 base and 4 bases respectively, with 10 bases between them. Germline-derived CDR1 and CDR2 are SEHNR and FQNEAQ (reference sequence). The CDR3 is made up of 14 amino acids.

The rearrangement uses TRBV6-2 or TRBV6-3 and TRBJ1-4; D may be TRBD1 (6 bases). This CDR3 region has 15 residues. The V end was cut by 5 bases, the J end by 1 base, with 11 bases between. The germline CDR1 and CDR2 sequences are MNHEY and SVGEGT. The CDR3 nucleotides read TGTGCCAGCAGTCCCTTGGACAGAACTAATGAAAAACTGTTTTTT. Its protein product is CASSPLDRTNEKLFF.

The gene calls are TRBV6-6 and TRBJ2-4, with D perhaps matching TRBD2 (6 bases). The CDR3 length is 12 residues. The germline V gene has CDR1 MNHNY and CDR2 SVGAGI (reference sequence). The V end lost 8 bases, the J end lost 11 bases, and 16 bases lay between the germline ends. This CDR3 is CASGSDSGVQYF. CDR3 coding DNA: TGTGCCAGCGGATCAGACTCGGGGGTTCAGTACTTC.